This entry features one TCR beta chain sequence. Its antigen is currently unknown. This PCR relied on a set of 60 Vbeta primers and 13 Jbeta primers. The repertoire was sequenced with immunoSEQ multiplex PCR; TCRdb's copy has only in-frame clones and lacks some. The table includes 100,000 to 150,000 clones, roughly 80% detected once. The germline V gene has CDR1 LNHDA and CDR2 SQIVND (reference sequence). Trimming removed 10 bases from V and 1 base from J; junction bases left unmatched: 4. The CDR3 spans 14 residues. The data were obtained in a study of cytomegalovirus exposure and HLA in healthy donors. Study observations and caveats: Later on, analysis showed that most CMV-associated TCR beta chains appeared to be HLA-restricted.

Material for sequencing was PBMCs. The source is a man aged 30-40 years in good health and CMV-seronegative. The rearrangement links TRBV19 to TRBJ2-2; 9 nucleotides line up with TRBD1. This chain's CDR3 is CATAGQGNTGELFF. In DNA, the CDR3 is TGTGCCACCGCGGGACAGGGGAACACCGGGGAGCTGTTTTTT.